One and the same sample provided the 16 T cell receptor beta chains below, sequenced in a study of patients and donors after allogeneic stem cell transplantation. TCRdb fed the RT-PCR reads into MiXCR, producing one record per CDR3 protein. The table has hundreds of thousands of distinct CDR3 sequences, 16% seen once. The sample consisted of blood, either unsorted or a sorted T cell fraction (not recorded which). The source of these receptors is a human donor who was either an allogeneic HSCT recipient or a stem cell or donor lymphocyte infusion donor (not recorded which). It is not recorded whose cells these are; they may come from a transplant donor.

This clonotype was seen many times. CDR3 coding DNA: TGTGCCAGCAGCCCTCGGACAGGGGTGAACACTGAAGCTTTCTTT. Protein: CASSPRTGVNTEAFF. V and J are TRBV7-9 and TRBJ1-1, with 9 bases matching TRBD1. Germline V gives CDR1 SEHNR, CDR2 FQNEAQ (reference sequence). The CDR3 loop spans 15 amino acids. V trimming: 5 bases; J trimming: 0 bases; junction bases outside the gene matches: 4.

This chain joins TRBV15 and TRBJ2-3; TRBD2 matches 8 bases. After removal of 3 bases from V and 6 bases from J, the junction contained 11 bases not matched to a gene. Germline V gene lookup returns CDR1 LNHNV and CDR2 YYDKDF (reference sequence). CDR3 size: 16 residues. DNA of the CDR3: TGTGCCACCAGCAGGGGGGGTAGCGGGGTCCCCGATACGCAGTATTTT. Translating it yields CATSRGGSGVPDTQYF.

The V call is TRBV9, the J call TRBJ1-2; D is unclear. The CDR3 extends over 12 amino acids. CDR1 is SGDLS, CDR2 YYNGEE, per germline. With 2 bases removed from V and 8 bases from J, the gap between germline ends came to 10 bases. The CDR3 spells CASSVHPGGYTF. In nucleotides, the CDR3 is TGTGCCAGCAGCGTTCACCCCGGCGGCTACACCTTC.

This clonotype was picked up many times. CDR3 region: CATSGTGENEQFF. The CDR3 DNA sequence: TGTGCCACCAGTGGGACAGGGGAGAATGAGCAGTTCTTC. The V call is TRBV24-1, the J call TRBJ2-1, with TRBD1 matching over 9 bases. This CDR3 has 13 residues. Germline CDR1 reads KGHDR; CDR2 reads SFDVKD. With 5 bases clipped from V and 7 bases from J, the junction kept 2 bases outside the gene matches.

The chain recombines TRBV3-1 with TRBJ1-1; no firm D call. Per the germline V gene, CDR1 is LGHDT and CDR2 is YNNKEL (reference sequence). The germline V and J ends were trimmed by 4 bases and 0 bases, with 15 bases remaining between them. The CDR3 consists of 16 residues. The CDR3 here is CASSPSGPHMNTEAFF. DNA of the CDR3: TGTGCCAGCAGCCCCTCAGGACCTCATATGAACACTGAAGCTTTCTTT.

This clonotype was counted between two and nine times. V is TRBV27 and J is TRBJ2-1; 11 bases line up with TRBD2. Germline CDR1 and CDR2: MNHEY and SMNVEV (reference sequence). This CDR3 contains 14 residues. J lost 6 bases, V lost 10 bases, and 8 bases had no gene match. The CDR3 here is CATISGGALNEQFF. The CDR3 bases are TGTGCCACCATTAGCGGGGGGGCCCTCAATGAGCAGTTCTTC.

Here the CDR3 reads CASSLRGGRGRRNSPLHF. The CDR3 DNA reads as TGTGCCAGCAGTTTAAGAGGGGGAAGGGGACGGCGAAATTCACCCCTCCACTTT. The chain is built from TRBV12-3 or TRBV12-4 and TRBJ1-6; tentative D call: TRBD1 (6 bases). V lost 2 bases and J 7 bases, leaving 21 bases between the germline ends. The CDR3 has 18 amino acids.

This chain connects TRBV6-5 to TRBJ2-2; tentatively, D is TRBD1 or TRBD2 (6 bases each). This CDR3 is built from 15 residues. The germline V gene has CDR1 MNHEY and CDR2 SVGAGI. V lost 0 bases, J lost 7 bases, and 12 bases lay in between. In DNA form, the CDR3 reads TGTGCCAGCAGTTACTCCCGGGGGCATAACGGGGAGCTGTTTTTT. This encodes CASSYSRGHNGELFF.

This clonotype occurred a few times. This chain connects TRBV6-1 to TRBJ2-7, with 11 bases fitting TRBD2. The CDR3 runs 17 residues. Losses at the gene ends were 4 bases for V and 3 bases for J; bases not matched to a gene: 11. Germline V gives CDR1 MNHNS, CDR2 SASEGT. The CDR3 coding sequence is TGTGCCAGCAGTGGACGAGTTAGCGGGAGGGCGATCTACGAGCAGTACTTC. This encodes CASSGRVSGRAIYEQYF.

This clonotype was recorded many times. The chain couples TRBV12-3 or TRBV12-4 to TRBJ1-2, with D unclear. V lost 7 bases and J lost 3, with 15 bases in between. This CDR3 region has 14 residues. CDR3 in amino acids: CASTRGTTDYGYTF. For the CDR3, the DNA is TGTGCCAGCACCCGAGGAACTACGGACTATGGCTACACCTTC.

This clonotype was detected only a few times. The CDR3 DNA reads TGTGCCAGCAGCGAACAGCTTTACAATGAGCAGTTCTTC. It encodes CASSEQLYNEQFF. The V and J genes are TRBV7-9 and TRBJ2-1; D is ambiguous. The CDR3 is 13 residues long. V was clipped by 5 bases and J by 4 bases, with 9 bases between them. The V gene's germline CDR1 is SEHNR and CDR2 FQNEAQ (reference sequence).

This clonotype was seen many times. DNA of the CDR3: TGTGCCAGCAGTTCATCAATTACAGGGGTGGATGAAAAACTGTTTTTT. Translation: CASSSSITGVDEKLFF. The V gene is TRBV27, the J gene TRBJ1-4; 7 bases are shared with TRBD1. Germline trimming cut 4 bases from V and 6 bases from J; bases unmatched to any gene: 11. Germline CDR1 and CDR2: MNHEY and SMNVEV (reference sequence). This CDR3 spans 16 amino acids.

The chain joins TRBV7-8 to TRBJ1-5; possibly TRBD1 for D (5 bases). The CDR3 is 14 residues long. V dropped 8 bases and J dropped 3 bases, with 14 bases sitting between them. Germline V gives CDR1 SGHVS, CDR2 FQNEAQ. The CDR3 coding sequence is TGTGCCAGCGGGCCCAGGGTTGCCAATCAGCCCCAGCATTTT. It codes for CASGPRVANQPQHF.

J is TRBJ2-7 and V is TRBV10-3, with D uncertain. V lost 3 bases and J 0 bases, leaving 0 bases between the germline ends. The CDR3 runs to 11 residues. Germline V gives CDR1 ENHRY, CDR2 SYGVKD. The CDR3 sequence: CAISDSYEQYF. The CDR3 bases are TGTGCCATCAGTGACTCCTACGAGCAGTACTTC.

Only a few counts were recorded for this clonotype. The V call is TRBV12-3 or TRBV12-4, the J call TRBJ2-4; 8 positions match TRBD1. Trimming at V came to 2 bases and at J to 4 bases, leaving 4 bases not matched to a gene. This CDR3 is 15 amino acids long. CDR3 DNA sequence: TGTGCCAGCAGTTTAAGACAGGGGAGAAAAAACATTCAGTACTTC. Protein product: CASSLRQGRKNIQYF.

The J gene is TRBJ2-6, the V gene TRBV19; D not certain. The germline V gene encodes CDR1 LNHDA and CDR2 SQIVND (reference sequence). V shed 2 bases and J shed 9 bases, with 8 bases lying between them. This CDR3 region has 13 residues. The CDR3 protein is CASSIRDFNVLTF. CDR3 bases: TGTGCCAGTAGTATACGAGACTTCAACGTCCTGACTTTC.